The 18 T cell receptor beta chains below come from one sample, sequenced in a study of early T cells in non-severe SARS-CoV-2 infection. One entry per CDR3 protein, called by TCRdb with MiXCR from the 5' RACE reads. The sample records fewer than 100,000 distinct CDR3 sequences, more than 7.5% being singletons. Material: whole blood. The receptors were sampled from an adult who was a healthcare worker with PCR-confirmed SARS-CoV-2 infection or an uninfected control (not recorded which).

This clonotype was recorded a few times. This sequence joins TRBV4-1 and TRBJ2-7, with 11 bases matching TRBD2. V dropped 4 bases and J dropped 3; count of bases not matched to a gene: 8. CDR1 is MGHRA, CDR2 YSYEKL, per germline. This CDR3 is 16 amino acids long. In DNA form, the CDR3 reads TGCGCCAGCAGCCTGCTAATCGGGACTAGCGGCTACGAGCAGTACTTC. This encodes CASSLLIGTSGYEQYF.

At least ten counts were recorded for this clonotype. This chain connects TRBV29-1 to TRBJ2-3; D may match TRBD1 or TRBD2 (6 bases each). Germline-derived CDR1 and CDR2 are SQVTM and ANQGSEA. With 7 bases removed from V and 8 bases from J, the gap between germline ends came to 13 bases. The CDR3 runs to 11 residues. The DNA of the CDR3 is TGCAGCGGCCATGGAGGGGGTACGCAGTATTTT. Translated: CSGHGGGTQYF.

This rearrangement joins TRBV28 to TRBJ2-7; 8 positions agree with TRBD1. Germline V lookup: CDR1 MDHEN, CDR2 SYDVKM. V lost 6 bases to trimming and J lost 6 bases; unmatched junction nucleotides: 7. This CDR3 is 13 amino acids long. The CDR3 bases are TGTGCCAGCAGCGGACAGGGTAGAGCCGAGCAGTACTTC. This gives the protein CASSGQGRAEQYF.

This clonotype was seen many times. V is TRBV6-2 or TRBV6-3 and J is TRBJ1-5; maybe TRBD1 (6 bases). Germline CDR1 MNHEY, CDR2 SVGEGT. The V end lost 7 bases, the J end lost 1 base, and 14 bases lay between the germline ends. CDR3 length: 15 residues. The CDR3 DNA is TGTGCCAGCACACCCAGGGGAGAGAGCAATCAGCCCCAGCATTTT. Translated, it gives CASTPRGESNQPQHF.

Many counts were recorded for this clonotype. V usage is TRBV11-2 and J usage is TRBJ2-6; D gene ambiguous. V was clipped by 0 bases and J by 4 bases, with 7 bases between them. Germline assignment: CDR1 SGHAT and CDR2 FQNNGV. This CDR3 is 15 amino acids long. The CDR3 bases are TGTGCCAGCAGCTTAGATTCGGCCGGGGCCAACGTCCTGACTTTC. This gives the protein CASSLDSAGANVLTF. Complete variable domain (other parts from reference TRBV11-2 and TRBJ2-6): EAGVAQSPRYKIIEKRQSVAFWCNPISGHATLYWYQQILGQGPKLLIQFQNNGVVDDSQLPKDRFSAERLKGVDSTLKIQPAKLEDSAVYLCASSLDSAGANVLTFGAGSRLTVL.

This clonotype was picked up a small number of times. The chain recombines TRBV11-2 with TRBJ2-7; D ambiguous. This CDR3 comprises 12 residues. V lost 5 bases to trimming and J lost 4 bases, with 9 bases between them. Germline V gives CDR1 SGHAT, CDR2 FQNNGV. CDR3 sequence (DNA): TGTGCCAGCAGCCCTTCGATGTACGAGCAGTACTTC. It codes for CASSPSMYEQYF. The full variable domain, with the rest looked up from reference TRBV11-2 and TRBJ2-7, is EAGVAQSPRYKIIEKRQSVAFWCNPISGHATLYWYQQILGQGPKLLIQFQNNGVVDDSQLPKDRFSAERLKGVDSTLKIQPAKLEDSAVYLCASSPSMYEQYFGPGTRLTVT.

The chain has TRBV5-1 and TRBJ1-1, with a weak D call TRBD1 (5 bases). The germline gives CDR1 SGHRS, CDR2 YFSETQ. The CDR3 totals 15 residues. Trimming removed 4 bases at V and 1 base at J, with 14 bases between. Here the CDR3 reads CASSPSPTENTEAFF. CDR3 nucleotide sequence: TGCGCCAGCAGCCCATCGCCGACAGAGAACACTGAAGCTTTCTTT. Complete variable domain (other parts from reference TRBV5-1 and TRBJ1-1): KAGVTQTPRYLIKTRGQQVTLSCSPISGHRSVSWYQQTPGQGLQFLFEYFSETQRNKGNFPGRFSGRQFSNSRSEMNVSTLELGDSALYLCASSPSPTENTEAFFGQGTRLTVV.

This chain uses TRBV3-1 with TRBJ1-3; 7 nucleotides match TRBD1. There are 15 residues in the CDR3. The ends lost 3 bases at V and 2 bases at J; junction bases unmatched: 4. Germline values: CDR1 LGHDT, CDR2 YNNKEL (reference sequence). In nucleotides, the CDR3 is TGTGCCAGCAGCCAGATGACAGGGCCTGGAAACACCATATATTTT. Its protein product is CASSQMTGPGNTIYF. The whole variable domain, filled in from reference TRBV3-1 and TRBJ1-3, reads DTAVSQTPKYLVTQMGNDKSIKCEQNLGHDTMYWYKQDSKKFLKIMFSYNNKELIINETVPNRFSPKSPDKAHLNLHINSLELGDSAVYFCASSQMTGPGNTIYFGEGSWLTVV.

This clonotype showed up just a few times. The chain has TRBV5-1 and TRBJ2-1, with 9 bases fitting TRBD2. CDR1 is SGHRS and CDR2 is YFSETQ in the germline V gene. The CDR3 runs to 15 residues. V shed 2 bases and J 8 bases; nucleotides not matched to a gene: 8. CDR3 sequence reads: CASSFGGRAGDEQFF. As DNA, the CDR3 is TGCGCCAGCAGCTTTGGCGGGAGGGCGGGCGATGAGCAGTTCTTC.

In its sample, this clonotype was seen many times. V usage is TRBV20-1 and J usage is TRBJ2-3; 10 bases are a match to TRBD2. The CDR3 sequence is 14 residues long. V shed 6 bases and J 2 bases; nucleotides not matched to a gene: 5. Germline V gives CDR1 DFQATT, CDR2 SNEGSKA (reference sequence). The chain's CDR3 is CSAESGRVTDTQYF. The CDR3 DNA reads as TGCAGTGCGGAGAGCGGGAGGGTCACAGATACGCAGTATTTT.

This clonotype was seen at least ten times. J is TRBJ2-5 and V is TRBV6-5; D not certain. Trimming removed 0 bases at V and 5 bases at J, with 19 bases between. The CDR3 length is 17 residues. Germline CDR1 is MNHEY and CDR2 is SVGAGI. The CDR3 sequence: CASSYSKPEILGETQYF. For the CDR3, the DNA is TGTGCCAGCAGTTACTCCAAGCCGGAAATTTTGGGTGAGACCCAGTACTTC.

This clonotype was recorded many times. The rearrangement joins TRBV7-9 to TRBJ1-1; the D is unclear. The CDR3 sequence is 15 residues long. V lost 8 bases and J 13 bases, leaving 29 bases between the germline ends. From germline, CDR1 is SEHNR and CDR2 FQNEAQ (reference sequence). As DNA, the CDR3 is TGTGCCAGCGAGCTTACGACTGGCCGCTCCTCTTCGCATTTCTTT. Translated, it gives CASELTTGRSSSHFF.

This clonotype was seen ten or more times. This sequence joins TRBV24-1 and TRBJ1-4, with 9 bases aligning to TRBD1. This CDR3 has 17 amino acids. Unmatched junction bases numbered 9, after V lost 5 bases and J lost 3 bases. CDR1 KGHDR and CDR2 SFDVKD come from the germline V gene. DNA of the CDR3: TGTGCCACCAGTGCTCCCCGGGACAGGGTGGCTAATGAAAAACTGTTTTTT. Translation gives CATSAPRDRVANEKLFF.

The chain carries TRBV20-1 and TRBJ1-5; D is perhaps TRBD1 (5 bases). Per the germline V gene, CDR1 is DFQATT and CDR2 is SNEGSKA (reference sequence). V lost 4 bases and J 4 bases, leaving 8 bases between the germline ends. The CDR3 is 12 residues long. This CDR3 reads CSANDRNQPQHF. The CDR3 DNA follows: TGCAGTGCTAATGACAGAAATCAGCCCCAGCATTTT.

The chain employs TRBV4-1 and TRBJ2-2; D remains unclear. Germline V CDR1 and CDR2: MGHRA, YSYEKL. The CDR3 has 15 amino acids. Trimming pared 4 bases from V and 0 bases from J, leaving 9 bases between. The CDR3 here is CASSRATANTGELFF. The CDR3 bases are TGCGCCAGCAGCCGGGCGACCGCGAACACCGGGGAGCTGTTTTTT.

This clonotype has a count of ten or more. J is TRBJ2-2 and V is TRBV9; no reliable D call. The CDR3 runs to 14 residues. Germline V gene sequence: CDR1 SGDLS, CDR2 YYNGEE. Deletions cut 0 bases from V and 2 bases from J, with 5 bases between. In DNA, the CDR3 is TGTGCCAGCAGCGTAGGAAGAAACACCGGGGAGCTGTTTTTT. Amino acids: CASSVGRNTGELFF.

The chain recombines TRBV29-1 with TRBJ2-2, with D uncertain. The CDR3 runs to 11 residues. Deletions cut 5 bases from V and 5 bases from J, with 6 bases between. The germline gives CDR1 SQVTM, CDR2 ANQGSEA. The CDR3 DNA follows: TGCAGCGTTCTCGGTACCGGGGAGCTGTTTTTT. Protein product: CSVLGTGELFF.

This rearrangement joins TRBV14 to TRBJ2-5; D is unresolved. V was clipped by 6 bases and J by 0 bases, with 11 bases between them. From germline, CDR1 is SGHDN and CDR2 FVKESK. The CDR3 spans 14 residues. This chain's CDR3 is CASSLYGHQETQYF. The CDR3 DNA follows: TGTGCCAGCAGTCTCTACGGACACCAAGAGACCCAGTACTTC.